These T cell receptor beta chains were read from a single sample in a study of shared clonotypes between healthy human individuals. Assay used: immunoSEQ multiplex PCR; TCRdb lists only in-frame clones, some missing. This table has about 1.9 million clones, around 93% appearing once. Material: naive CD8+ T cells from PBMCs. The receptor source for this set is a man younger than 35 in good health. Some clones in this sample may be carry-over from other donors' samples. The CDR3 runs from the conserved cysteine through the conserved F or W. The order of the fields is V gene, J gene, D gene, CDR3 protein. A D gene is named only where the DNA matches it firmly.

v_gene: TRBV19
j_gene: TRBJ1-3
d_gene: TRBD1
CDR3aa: CASSKEPGQFSGNTIYF

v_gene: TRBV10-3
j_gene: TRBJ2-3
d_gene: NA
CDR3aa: CAISKGSWDTDTQYF

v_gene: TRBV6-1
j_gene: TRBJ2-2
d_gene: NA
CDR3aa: CASRATLQNTGELFF

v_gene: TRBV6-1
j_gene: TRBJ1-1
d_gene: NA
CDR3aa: CASSEYTEAFF

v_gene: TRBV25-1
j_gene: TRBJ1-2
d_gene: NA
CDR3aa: CASSESGAYGYTF

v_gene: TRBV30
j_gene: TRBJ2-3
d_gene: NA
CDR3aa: CAWSWIVTPFTDTQYF

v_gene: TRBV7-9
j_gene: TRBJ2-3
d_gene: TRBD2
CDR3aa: CASTLGLVADTQYF

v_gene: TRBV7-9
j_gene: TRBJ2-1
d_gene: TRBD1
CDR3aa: CASSSRRGTAYNEQFF

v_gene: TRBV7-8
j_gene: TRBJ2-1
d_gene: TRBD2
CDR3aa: CASSPPRSGRNYNEQFF

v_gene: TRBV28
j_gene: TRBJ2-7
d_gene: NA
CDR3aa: CASRSDGAYEQYF

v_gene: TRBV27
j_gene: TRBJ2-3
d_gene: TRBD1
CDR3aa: CASSYKTGTGADTQYF

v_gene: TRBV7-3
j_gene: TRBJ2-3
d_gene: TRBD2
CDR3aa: CASSLTGTSGSRTDTQYF

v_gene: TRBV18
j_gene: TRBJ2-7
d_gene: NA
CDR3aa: CASSPPETPYEQYF

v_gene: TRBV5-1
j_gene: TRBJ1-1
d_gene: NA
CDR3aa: CASSLGTWDTEAFF

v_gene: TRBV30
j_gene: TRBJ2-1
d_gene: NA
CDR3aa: CAWGRGTYNEQFF

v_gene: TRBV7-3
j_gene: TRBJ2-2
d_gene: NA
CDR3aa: CASSSSGASTGELFF